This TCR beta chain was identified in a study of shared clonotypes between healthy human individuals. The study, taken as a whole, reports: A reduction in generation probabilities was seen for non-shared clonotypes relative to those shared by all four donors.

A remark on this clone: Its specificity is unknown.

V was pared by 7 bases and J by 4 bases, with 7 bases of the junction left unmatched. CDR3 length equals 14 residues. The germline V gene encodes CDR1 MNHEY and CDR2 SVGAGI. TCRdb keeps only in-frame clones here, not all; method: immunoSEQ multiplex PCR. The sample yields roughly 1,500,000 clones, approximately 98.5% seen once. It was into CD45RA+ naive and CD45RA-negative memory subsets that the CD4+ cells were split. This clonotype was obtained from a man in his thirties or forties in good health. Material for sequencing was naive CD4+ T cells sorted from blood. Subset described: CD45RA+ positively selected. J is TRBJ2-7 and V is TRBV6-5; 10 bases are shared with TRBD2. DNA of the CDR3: TGTGCCAGCACTGCTAGCGGGAGTTATTACGAGCAGTACTTC. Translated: CASTASGSYYEQYF.